This T cell receptor (beta chain) came from a study of identifying expanded T cells in peripheral blood. Study observations and caveats: About 1.2 clones differed between technical replicates, versus around 15 and 19 over time.

Note on this clone: Its target is not known.

Sequenced by immunoSEQ multiplex PCR; TCRdb stores in-frame clones only, minus some. The sample contains about 81,000 clones, roughly 84% of which appear only once. This CDR3 is built from 16 residues. V was pared by 7 bases and J by 4 bases, with 22 bases between. Germline V lookup: CDR1 LNHDA, CDR2 SQIVND (reference sequence). The specimen sequenced was blood. The origin of this receptor is a person between 18 and 70 years old in good health. The gene calls are TRBV19 and TRBJ1-2; maybe TRBD1 (5 bases). The CDR3 region has the DNA TGTGCCAGTACTTCCTCCGGGATCTCAGGGCTCTATGGCTACACCTTC. This codes for CASTSSGISGLYGYTF.